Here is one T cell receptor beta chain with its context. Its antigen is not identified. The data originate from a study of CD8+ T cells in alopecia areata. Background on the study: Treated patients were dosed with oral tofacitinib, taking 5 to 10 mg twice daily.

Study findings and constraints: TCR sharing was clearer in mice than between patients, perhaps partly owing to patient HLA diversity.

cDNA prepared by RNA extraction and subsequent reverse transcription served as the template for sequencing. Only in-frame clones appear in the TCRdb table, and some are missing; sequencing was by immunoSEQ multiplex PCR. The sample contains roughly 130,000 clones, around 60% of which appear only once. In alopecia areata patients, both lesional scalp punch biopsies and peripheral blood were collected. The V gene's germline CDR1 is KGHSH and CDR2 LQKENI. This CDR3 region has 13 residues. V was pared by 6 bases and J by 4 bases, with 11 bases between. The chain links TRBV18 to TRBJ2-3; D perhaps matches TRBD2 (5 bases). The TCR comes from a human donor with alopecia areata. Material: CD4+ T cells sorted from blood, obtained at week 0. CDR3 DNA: TGTGCCAGCTCTAGCTCCGGGGCAGATACGCAGTATTTT. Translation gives CASSSSGADTQYF. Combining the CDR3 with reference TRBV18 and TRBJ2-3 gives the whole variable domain NAGVMQNPRHLVRRRGQEARLRCSPMKGHSHVYWYRQLPEEGLKFMVYLQKENIIDESGMPKERFSAEFPKEGPSILRIQQVVRGDSAAYFCASSSSGADTQYFGPGTRLTVL.